This T cell receptor (beta chain) was documented in a study of CD8+ T cells in alopecia areata. About the study: Those patients who were treated received oral tofacitinib, which was given at 5 to 10 mg twice daily for moderate-to-severe alopecia areata.

This CDR3 has 16 amino acids. Germline CDR1 is MGHRA and CDR2 is YSYEKL. V lost 6 bases to trimming and J lost 1 base, with 16 bases between them. Specified treatment: oral pan-JAK inhibitor, 5-10 mg twice daily. The authors extracted RNA and reverse transcribed it into cDNA as the sequencing template. TCRdb keeps only in-frame clones here, not all; method: immunoSEQ multiplex PCR. Here the sample spans 150,000 to 250,000 clones, roughly 60% being singletons. Study outcomes and limitations: Persistence in scalp and blood during tofacitinib was observed for many expanded lesional clones. Scalp clonality, together with expanded CD8+ clones among the top 100, fell significantly with tofacitinib. Lesional tissue from the scalp (especially in alopecia totalis/universalis) showed higher clonality than normal scalp.

Note on this clone: Its antigen is unknown.

The chain has TRBV4-1 and TRBJ2-4; D uncertain. The sample consisted of CD4+ T cells sorted from blood, taken at week 24, from a patient treated with tofacitinib. The receptor was derived from a human donor with alopecia areata. CDR3 DNA: TGCGCCAGCAGGAACGACCCAACAGAGGCCAAAAACATTCAGTACTTC. Translation gives CASRNDPTEAKNIQYF.